This note documents a single T cell receptor beta chain sequence. Its antigen remains undetermined. Within one base of it there is no much larger clone, and no base qualities were kept. Sample time point, as interpreted from the label and publication: cells obtained before transplantation from donor or recipient. CD3+CD4+ and CD3+CD8+ populations were FACS-sorted from unstimulated pre-transplant donor and recipient cells taken from spleen or lymph nodes. The data stem from a study of graft-versus-host responses after intestinal transplantation (dated by TCRdb to the early 2020s). Background on the whole study: Recipients received multivisceral, liver-intestinal, or isolated intestinal transplants. Every recipient was given anti-thymocyte globulin induction, then maintenance tacrolimus and steroids for two to three years. After intestinal transplantation, graft-versus-host and host-versus-graft alloreactive T cell clones were followed in the graft, circulation and bone marrow using bulk TCR-beta CDR3 sequencing. Donor T cell macrochimerism was defined as a peak of at least 4% donor T cells among recipient peripheral blood mononuclear cells. Samples from three later patients were sequenced in-house on an Illumina MiSeq with MiXCR processing rather than by the commercial service. To identify alloreactive clones, pre-transplant mixed lymphocyte reaction products were sequenced and compared with unstimulated pre-transplant donor and recipient T cells. The cohort enrolled 24 intestinal transplant recipients, one of whom was a retransplant, and 3 patients without pretransplant specimens were excluded.

Receptor libraries were prepared by the immunoSEQ multiplex PCR assay. For most patients, genomic DNA was isolated with the Qiagen DNeasy Blood and Tissue Kit and sent frozen to Adaptive Biotechnologies for TCR sequencing. High-throughput TCR-beta CDR3 sequencing of genomic DNA from most patients was performed by Adaptive Biotechnologies. The paper's processing steps were these. TCR sequencing data for over 15 patients were retrieved from Adaptive's ImmunoSEQ software; three other patients were processed with MiXCR and VDJtools. To correct CD4 versus CD8 sorting errors, any sequence found in both subsets at a frequency ratio below 5:1 was removed. Because the origin of CDR3 nucleotide sequences shared between donor and recipient could not be assigned, those sequences were removed. To be classed as alloreactive, a clone needed at least 2-fold expansion over unstimulated cells and a minimum CFSE-low frequency of 0.002% (template counts) or 0.001% (read counts). Mappable clones were those detected in sequenced pre-transplant spleen, lymph node, or MLR CFSE-low populations of the donor or recipient. The cumulative frequency of alloreactive clones was calculated as a percentage of all sequences, weighted by copy number. TCRdb mirrors the immuneACCESS table, restricted to in-frame sequences. Some clones are absent from its copies; in checked studies, under half trace to an unresolved V gene, and the reason for the others is unknown. V, J and clone size derive from that table, while D and trimming were established from the DNA sequence. The sample table holds almost 40,000 clones, of which nearly 95% were seen once. More than 0.2% of the sample lies in the top ten.

What the authors observed across the whole study: High GvH to HvG T cell clonal ratios were observed in the allografts of patients with donor T cell macrochimerism. Early after transplant, declines in HvG clones were associated with peak levels of circulating GvH clones. The conclusions were limited by the relatively low number and heterogeneity of the intestinal transplant patients. GvH clones were found in recipient bone marrow, and some of the GvH clones appeared earlier in ileal mucosa or blood, which is consistent with an intestinal mucosal origin.

The sample consisted of unstimulated CD8+ T cells sorted from spleen or lymph node cells, taken before transplant. The clonotype comes from a human donor who was the organ donor for an intestinal transplant.

The CDR3 corresponds to CASSPALAGGEQFF. The base sequence is TGTGCCAGCAGCCCCGCGCTAGCGGGGGGTGAGCAGTTCTTC. The sequence is built from TRBV13 and TRBJ2-1; TRBD2 aligns with 11 central bases. CDR1 and CDR2 are drawn from the germline V gene (reference sequence): PRHDT, FYEKMQ. The cysteine opens and the phenylalanine closes a CDR3 of 14 amino acids. Just CDR3 DNA is preserved here, 42 bases in frame from base 1. Compared with germline, V lacks 5 bases and J lacks 9 bases; bases without a gene match: 6.